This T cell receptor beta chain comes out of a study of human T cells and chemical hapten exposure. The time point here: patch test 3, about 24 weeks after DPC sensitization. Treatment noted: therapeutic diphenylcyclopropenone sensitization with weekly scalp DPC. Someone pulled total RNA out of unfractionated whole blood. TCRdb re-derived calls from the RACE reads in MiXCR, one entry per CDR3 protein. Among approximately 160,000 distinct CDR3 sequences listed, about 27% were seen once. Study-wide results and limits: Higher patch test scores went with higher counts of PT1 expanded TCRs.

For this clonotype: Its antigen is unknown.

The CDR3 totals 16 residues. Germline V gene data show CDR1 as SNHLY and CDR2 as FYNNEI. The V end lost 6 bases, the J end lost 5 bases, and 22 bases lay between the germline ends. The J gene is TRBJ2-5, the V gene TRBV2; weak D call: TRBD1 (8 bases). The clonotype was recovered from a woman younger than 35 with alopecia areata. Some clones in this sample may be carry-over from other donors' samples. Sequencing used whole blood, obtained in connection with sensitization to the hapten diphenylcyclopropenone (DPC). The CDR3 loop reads CASRTRTGRVLETQYF. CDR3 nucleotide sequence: TGTGCCAGCAGGACCCGGACAGGGAGGGTTTTGGAGACCCAGTACTTC.